Described below is a single T cell receptor (beta chain) sequence and its context. Within the sample, other DNA sequences also encode this same CDR3. Profiled with immunoSEQ multiplex PCR; TCRdb holds only in-frame clones, not every one. The sample records roughly 300,000 clones, around nine tenths being singletons. The germline V gene has CDR1 SEHNR and CDR2 FQNEAQ (reference sequence). Trimming took 3 bases from V and 1 from J, leaving 7 bases between them. The CDR3 contains 14 residues. As for treatment: 19 received Ad26.COV2.S at low or high dose, single or two shots; several received placebo; per-sample allocation not given. Vaccine and placebo recipients were sampled on day 63 after the first injection. Vaccination employed an Ad26 vector expressing the Wuhan-strain SARS-CoV-2 spike. This record comes from a study of Ad26.COV2.S vaccination and SARS-CoV-2 variants.

The TCR sequence derives from a person aged 18-65 years who received the Ad26.COV2.S COVID-19 vaccine or a placebo. The chain is built from TRBV7-9 and TRBJ1-3; D call uncertain. The sequencing here drew on peripheral blood, taken in a trial of Ad26.COV2.S vaccine versus placebo. The CDR3 region has the DNA TGTGCCAGCAGCTTGGGAGGATCTGGAAACACCATATATTTT. Its translation: CASSLGGSGNTIYF.